The 10 T cell receptor beta chains given below trace back to one sample, sequenced in a study of T cells in Graves' hyperthyroidism and ophthalmopathy (dated by TCRdb to between 2019 and 2020). The library was obtained by multiplex PCR. Sequencing instrument: Illumina HiSeq 2000. Amplification of TCR beta CDR3 regions was carried out from RNA transcripts. For the first round of RT-PCR on the TCR CDR3, the HTBI primer set was used together with the Qiagen OneStep RT-PCR kit. TCRdb trimmed the raw reads at Q25, called clones with MiXCR and kept productive beta chains. All rows with the same CDR3 protein become a single entry with the most common DNA and genes. The sample table records hundreds of thousands of distinct CDR3 sequences; roughly 15% of these occur just once. The biggest ten clones account for under 20% of the sample. The sequencing sample was made of blood. Receptor source: a woman between 18 and 29 years old with Graves' ophthalmopathy.

This rearrangement joins TRBV2 to TRBJ2-3, with 9 bases identical to TRBD2. The CDR3 runs to 16 residues. The germline V gene has CDR1 SNHLY and CDR2 FYNNEI. V lost 7 bases, J lost 5 bases, and 13 bases stayed unmatched. The CDR3 nucleotides read TGTGCCAGCACTGTCGGGATAGCGGGAGTTAGAGATACGCAGTATTTT. It specifies CASTVGIAGVRDTQYF. The full variable domain, completed using reference TRBV2 and TRBJ2-3, is EPEVTQTPSHQVTQMGQEVILRCVPISNHLYFYWYRQILGQKVEFLVSFYNNEISEKSEIFDDQFSVERPDGSNFTLKIRSTKLEDSAMYFCASTVGIAGVRDTQYFGPGTRLTVL.

This clonotype was counted many times. The V gene is TRBV28, the J gene TRBJ2-2; TRBD2 matches 8 bases. Trimming took 4 bases from V and 7 from J; bases not matched to a gene: 5. From germline, CDR1 is MDHEN and CDR2 SYDVKM. The CDR3 sequence is 14 residues long. CDR3 nucleotides: TGTGCCAGCAGTTCTGGGACTAGGGGCGGGGAGCTGTTTTTT. It translates to CASSSGTRGGELFF.

To note about this clonotype: The junction and the germline gene differ at one end; a read error may be behind it. The chain links TRBV29-1 to TRBJ1-1; D call uncertain. CDR1 is SQVTM, CDR2 ANQGSEA, per germline. The CDR3 consists of 12 residues. In nucleotides, the CDR3 is TGCAGCGTGGAAGACCGGGACACTGAAGCTTTCTTT. Translating it yields CSVEDRDTEAFF.

This clonotype was recorded many times. Sequence at one end of the junction differs from germline and may be a read error. The chain uses TRBV4-1 and TRBJ2-7, with D perhaps TRBD1 or TRBD2 (5 bases each). The CDR3 sequence is 15 residues long. Germline loops: CDR1 MGHRA, CDR2 YSYEKL. The CDR3 DNA reads as TGCGCCAGCACCCAAGCAGAGACAGAGGGTTACGAGCAGTACTTC. Protein: CASTQAETEGYEQYF.

This clonotype was counted at least ten times. The rearrangement uses TRBV5-1 and TRBJ2-2; D is uncertain. The CDR3 covers 13 residues. CDR1 is SGHRS, CDR2 YFSETQ, per germline. Trimming cost V 0 bases and J 7 bases, with 7 bases left between them. CDR3 residues: CASSLESGGELFF. CDR3 coding DNA: TGCGCCAGCAGCTTGGAGTCGGGCGGGGAGCTGTTTTTT.

This clonotype was seen repeatedly, ten times or more. This chain uses TRBV12-3 or TRBV12-4 with TRBJ1-1; TRBD1 agrees at 11 bases. This CDR3 spans 14 amino acids. The J segment lost 4 bases and the V segment lost 3 bases, leaving 1 base of the junction unmatched. The CDR3 is CASSFGTGGTEAFF. CDR3 DNA: TGTGCCAGCAGTTTCGGGACAGGGGGCACTGAAGCTTTCTTT.

The rearrangement uses TRBV2 and TRBJ2-2; either TRBD1 or TRBD2 may supply D (5 bases each). Germline V gene data show CDR1 as SNHLY and CDR2 as FYNNEI. The length of the CDR3 is 14 residues. V lost 9 bases and J 3 bases, leaving 14 bases between the germline ends. CDR3 amino acids: CASQAGSDTGELFF. The CDR3 DNA is TGTGCCAGTCAAGCAGGGAGTGACACCGGGGAGCTGTTTTTT.

The chain combines TRBV5-6 with TRBJ1-4; 7 positions agree with TRBD1. Germline lookup yields CDR1 SGHDT and CDR2 YYEEEE. V was pared by 4 bases and J by 3 bases, with 6 bases of the junction left unmatched. CDR3 length: 15 residues. The CDR3 DNA is TGTGCCAGCAGCCAAGATAGGGGGCCTAATGAAAAACTGTTTTTT. This gives the protein CASSQDRGPNEKLFF.

The chain links TRBV9 to TRBJ1-2; no reliable D call. Germline CDR1 reads SGDLS; CDR2 reads YYNGEE. The CDR3 length is 13 residues. V lost 1 base and J 5 bases, leaving 9 bases between the germline ends. CDR3 amino acids: CASSVFSGYGYTF. CDR3 in DNA: TGTGCCAGCAGCGTATTTTCGGGATATGGCTACACCTTC.

This clonotype has ten or more counts. The rearrangement links TRBV5-6 to TRBJ1-1, with TRBD1 identical over 9 bases. The CDR3 has 16 residues. J lost 0 bases, V lost 2 bases, and 5 bases had no gene match. Germline V gene data show CDR1 as SGHDT and CDR2 as YYEEEE. The CDR3 DNA is TGTGCCAGCAGCTTCGGGACAGGGCTCTTGAACACTGAAGCTTTCTTT. Amino acid sequence: CASSFGTGLLNTEAFF. The complete variable domain, with remaining parts taken from reference TRBV5-6 and TRBJ1-1, reads DAGVTQSPTHLIKTRGQQVTLRCSPKSGHDTVSWYQQALGQGPQFIFQYYEEEERQRGNFPDRFSGHQFPNYSSELNVNALLLGDSALYLCASSFGTGLLNTEAFFGQGTRLTVV.